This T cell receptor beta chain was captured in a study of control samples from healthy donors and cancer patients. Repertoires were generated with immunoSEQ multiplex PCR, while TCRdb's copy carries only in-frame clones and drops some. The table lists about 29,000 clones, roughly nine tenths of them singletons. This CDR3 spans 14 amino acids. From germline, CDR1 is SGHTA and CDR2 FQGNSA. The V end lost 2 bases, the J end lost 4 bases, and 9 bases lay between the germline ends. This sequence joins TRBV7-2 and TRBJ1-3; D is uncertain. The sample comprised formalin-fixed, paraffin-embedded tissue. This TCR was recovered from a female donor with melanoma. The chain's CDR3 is CASSLRGEGNTIYF. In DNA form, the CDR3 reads TGTGCCAGCAGCTTACGTGGGGAAGGAAACACCATATATTTT.